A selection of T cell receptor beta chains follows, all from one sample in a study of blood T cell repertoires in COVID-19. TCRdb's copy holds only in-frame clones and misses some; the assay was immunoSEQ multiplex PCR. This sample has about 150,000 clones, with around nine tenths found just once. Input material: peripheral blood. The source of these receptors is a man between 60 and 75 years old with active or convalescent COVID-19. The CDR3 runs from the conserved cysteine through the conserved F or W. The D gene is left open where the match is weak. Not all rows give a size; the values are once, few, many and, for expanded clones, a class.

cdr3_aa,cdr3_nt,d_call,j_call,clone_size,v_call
CASSFPGQGFSEQYF,TGCGCCAGCAGCTTCCCGGGACAGGGTTTTTCCGAGCAGTACTTC,TRBD1,TRBJ2-7,.,TRBV5-1
CASSYTQGNYGYTF,TGTGCCAGCAGCTATACACAGGGGAACTATGGCTACACCTTC,TRBD1,TRBJ1-2,once,TRBV7-2
CASRPGQMRGELFF,TGTGCCAGCAGACCGGGACAGATGAGAGGGGAGCTGTTTTTT,TRBD1,TRBJ2-2,.,TRBV6-5
CASSLLDGDTNYGYTF,TGTGCCAGCAGCCTACTTGACGGAGATACTAACTATGGCTACACCTTC,.,TRBJ1-2,.,TRBV7-8
CASSLERQGNQPQHF,TGTGCCAGCAGTCTAGAACGACAGGGCAATCAGCCCCAGCATTTT,.,TRBJ1-5,.,TRBV6-5
CASSQESPSGTDTQYF,TGTGCCAGCAGCCAAGAAAGCCCTAGCGGCACAGATACGCAGTATTTT,.,TRBJ2-3,few,TRBV3-1/TRBV3-2
CASSLIWTGASYGYTF,TGCGCCAGCAGCTTAATATGGACAGGGGCGAGTTATGGCTACACCTTC,TRBD1,TRBJ1-2,.,TRBV5-1
CASGGSTDTQYF,TGTGCCAGCGGGGGGAGCACAGATACGCAGTATTTT,.,TRBJ2-3,.,TRBV7-3
CASSPNTYEQYF,TGTGCCAGCAGCCCCAACACCTACGAGCAGTACTTC,.,TRBJ2-7,.,TRBV7-8
CASSSQQGAREQYF,TGTGCCAGCAGTTCTCAACAGGGGGCGCGGGAGCAGTACTTC,TRBD1,TRBJ2-7,.,TRBV28
CASSYSAGNYGYTF,TGTGCCAGCAGTTACTCGGCGGGCAACTATGGCTACACCTTC,.,TRBJ1-2,.,TRBV6-5
CASRTSGRRWNEQFF,TGTGCCAGCCGGACTAGCGGGAGGAGGTGGAATGAGCAGTTCTTC,TRBD2,TRBJ2-1,.,TRBV19